This entry features one T cell receptor (beta chain) sequence. Its antigen is not known. This specimen comes from a study of monozygotic twins with inflammatory bowel disease. Study-wide results and limits: A lone strong IBD-associated signal or clonotype found no support.

No DNA is given; TCRdb re-called the 5' RACE reads and lists each CDR3 protein once. The repertoire shows over 100,000 distinct CDR3 sequences; the top ten hold roughly 12%. Germline V gene data show CDR1 as MNHEY and CDR2 as SVGAGI. CDR3 length: 15 amino acids. Sequenced: blood. The chain employs TRBV6-5 and TRBJ2-7; TCRdb's D call, TRBD2, is unchecked because there is no DNA. The receptor's source is a human donor with ulcerative colitis or Crohn's disease, or a healthy co-twin of an affected twin (not recorded which). The CDR3 protein is CASSYSRRAPYEQYF.